The T cell receptor (beta chain) under discussion was sequenced for a study of blood T cell repertoires in COVID-19. Across the study: Samples of COVID-19 (acute and convalescent) were obtained from the United States, Italy and Spain.

Profiled with immunoSEQ multiplex PCR; TCRdb holds only in-frame clones, not every one. The sample includes some 350,000 clones, 87% of them seen just once. CDR1 and CDR2 (germline): LNHDA, SQIVND (reference sequence). The CDR3 length is 14 residues. V lost 8 bases to trimming and J lost 7 bases, with 15 bases between them. Sequencing used peripheral blood. This rearrangement joins TRBV19 to TRBJ1-6; unclear D gene. The sequence came from a woman aged 45-60 years with COVID-19, enrolled during active disease. CDR3 residues: CASRGASGNSPLHF. As DNA, the CDR3 is TGTGCCAGTCGAGGCGCCAGCGGCAATTCACCCCTCCACTTT.